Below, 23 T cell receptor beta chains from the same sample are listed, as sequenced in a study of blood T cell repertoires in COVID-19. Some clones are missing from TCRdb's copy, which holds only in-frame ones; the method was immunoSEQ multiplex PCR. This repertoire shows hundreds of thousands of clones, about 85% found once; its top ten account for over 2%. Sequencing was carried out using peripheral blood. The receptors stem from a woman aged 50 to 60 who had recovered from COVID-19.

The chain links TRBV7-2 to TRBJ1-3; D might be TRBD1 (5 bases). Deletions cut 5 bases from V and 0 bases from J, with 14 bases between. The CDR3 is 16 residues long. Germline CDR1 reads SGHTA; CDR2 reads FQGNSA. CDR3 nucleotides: TGTGCCAGCAGCGTAGACTTTACAGGCTCTGGAAACACCATATATTTT. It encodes CASSVDFTGSGNTIYF. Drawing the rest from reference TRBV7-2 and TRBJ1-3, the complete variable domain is GAGVSQSPSNKVTEKGKDVELRCDPISGHTALYWYRQSLGQGLEFLIYFQGNSAPDKSGLPSDRFSAERTGGSVSTLTIQRTQQEDSAVYLCASSVDFTGSGNTIYFGEGSWLTVV.

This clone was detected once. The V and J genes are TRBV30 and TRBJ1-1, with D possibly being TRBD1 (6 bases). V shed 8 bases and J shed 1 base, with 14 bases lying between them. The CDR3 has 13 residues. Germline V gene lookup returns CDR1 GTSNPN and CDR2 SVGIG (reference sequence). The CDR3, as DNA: TGTGCCCGAAATAAAGGGGGGAACACTGAAGCTTTCTTT. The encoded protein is CARNKGGNTEAFF.

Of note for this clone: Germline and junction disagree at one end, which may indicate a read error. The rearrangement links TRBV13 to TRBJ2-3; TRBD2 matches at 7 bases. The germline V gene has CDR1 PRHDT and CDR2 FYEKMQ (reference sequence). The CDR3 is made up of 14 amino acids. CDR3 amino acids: CASSLGGGRDTQYF. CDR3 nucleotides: TGTGCCAGCAGCCTAGGCGGGGGTAGGGATACGCAGTATTTT.

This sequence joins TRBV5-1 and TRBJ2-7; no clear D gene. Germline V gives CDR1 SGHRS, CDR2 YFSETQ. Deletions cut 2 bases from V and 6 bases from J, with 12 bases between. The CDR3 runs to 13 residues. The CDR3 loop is CASSFANGREQYF. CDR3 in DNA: TGCGCCAGCAGCTTCGCCAATGGGCGCGAGCAGTACTTC.

This CDR3 reads CASRKGAGGAGEQFF. DNA of the CDR3: TGTGCCAGCAGAAAGGGGGCGGGCGGGGCTGGAGAGCAGTTCTTC. The rearrangement joins TRBV5-4 to TRBJ2-1, with a weak D call TRBD1 (7 bases). The V gene lost 5 bases and the J gene lost 10 bases, with 22 bases spanning the gap. The CDR3 is 15 residues long. Germline-derived CDR1 and CDR2 are SGHNT and YYREEE (reference sequence).

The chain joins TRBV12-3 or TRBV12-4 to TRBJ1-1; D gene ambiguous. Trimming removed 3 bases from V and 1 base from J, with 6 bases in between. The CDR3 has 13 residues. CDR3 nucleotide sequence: TGTGCCAGCAGTTTCCACAAGAACACTGAAGCTTTCTTT. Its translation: CASSFHKNTEAFF.

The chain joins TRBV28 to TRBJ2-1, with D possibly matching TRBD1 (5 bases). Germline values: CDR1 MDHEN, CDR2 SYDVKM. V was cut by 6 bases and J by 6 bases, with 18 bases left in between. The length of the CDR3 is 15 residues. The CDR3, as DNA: TGTGCCAGCAGGAGCCGGGCCTCAAGGGGCAATGAGCAGTTCTTC. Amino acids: CASRSRASRGNEQFF.

The CDR3 sequence is CASSPTTGPHQPQHF. Written as DNA, the CDR3 is TGTGCCAGCAGTCCCACCACAGGGCCCCATCAGCCCCAGCATTTT. The chain links TRBV27 to TRBJ1-5, with D tentatively TRBD1 (6 bases). Germline V gives CDR1 MNHEY, CDR2 SMNVEV (reference sequence). V dropped 5 bases and J dropped 5 bases, with 16 bases sitting between them. There are 15 residues in the CDR3.

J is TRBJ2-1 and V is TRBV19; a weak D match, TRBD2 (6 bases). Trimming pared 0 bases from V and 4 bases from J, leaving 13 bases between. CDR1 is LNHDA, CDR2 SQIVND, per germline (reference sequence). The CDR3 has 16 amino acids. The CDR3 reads CASSIELGGPYNEQFF. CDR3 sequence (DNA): TGTGCCAGTAGTATAGAATTGGGAGGCCCTTACAATGAGCAGTTCTTC. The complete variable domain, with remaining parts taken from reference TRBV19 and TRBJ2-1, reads DGGITQSPKYLFRKEGQNVTLSCEQNLNHDAMYWYRQDPGQGLRLIYYSQIVNDFQKGDIAEGYSVSREKKESFPLTVTSAQKNPTAFYLCASSIELGGPYNEQFFGPGTRLTVL.

CDR3 sequence (DNA): TGTGCCAGCAGTTTATCCAGGGGAGCCTACAATGAGCAGTTCTTC. It yields the protein CASSLSRGAYNEQFF. The genes are TRBV27 and TRBJ2-1, with D tentatively TRBD1 (6 bases). V lost 0 bases to trimming and J lost 2 bases, with 8 bases between them. The germline CDR1 and CDR2 sequences are MNHEY and SMNVEV (reference sequence). The CDR3 extends over 15 amino acids.

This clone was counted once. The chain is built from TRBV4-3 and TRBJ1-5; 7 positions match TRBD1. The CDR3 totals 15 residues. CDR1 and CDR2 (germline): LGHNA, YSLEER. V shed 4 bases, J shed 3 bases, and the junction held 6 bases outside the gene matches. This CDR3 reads CASSPRTGVNQPQHF. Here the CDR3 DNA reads TGCGCCAGCAGCCCCCGGACAGGAGTCAATCAGCCCCAGCATTTT.

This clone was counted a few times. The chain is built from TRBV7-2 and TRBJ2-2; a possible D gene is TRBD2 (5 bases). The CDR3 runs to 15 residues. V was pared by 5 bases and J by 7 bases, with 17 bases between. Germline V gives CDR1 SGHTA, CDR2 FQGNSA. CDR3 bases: TGTGCCAGCAGCCCCGAGGGTTATCAAGGCGGGGAGCTGTTTTTT. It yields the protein CASSPEGYQGGELFF. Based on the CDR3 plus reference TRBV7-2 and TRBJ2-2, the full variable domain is GAGVSQSPSNKVTEKGKDVELRCDPISGHTALYWYRQSLGQGLEFLIYFQGNSAPDKSGLPSDRFSAERTGGSVSTLTIQRTQQEDSAVYLCASSPEGYQGGELFFGEGSRLTVL.

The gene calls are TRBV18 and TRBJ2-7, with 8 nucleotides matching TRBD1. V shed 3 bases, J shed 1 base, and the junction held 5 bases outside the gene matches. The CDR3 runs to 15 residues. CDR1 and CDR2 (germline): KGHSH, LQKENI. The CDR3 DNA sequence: TGTGCCAGCTCACCGTACCGGGACAGGTCCTACGAGCAGTACTTC. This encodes CASSPYRDRSYEQYF.

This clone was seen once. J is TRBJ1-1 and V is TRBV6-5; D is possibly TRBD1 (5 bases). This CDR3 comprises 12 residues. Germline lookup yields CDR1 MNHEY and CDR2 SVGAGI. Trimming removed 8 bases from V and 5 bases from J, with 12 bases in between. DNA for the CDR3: TGTGCCAGCGATCTTCGACAGACTGAAGCTTTCTTT. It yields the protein CASDLRQTEAFF.

CDR3 amino acids: CAWSPQTEQYF. The CDR3 DNA reads as TGTGCCTGGAGTCCGCAGACTGAGCAGTACTTC. This chain connects TRBV30 to TRBJ2-7, with D uncertain. V lost 2 bases, J lost 7 bases, and 9 bases lay in between. Germline CDR1 GTSNPN, CDR2 SVGIG (reference sequence). The CDR3 covers 11 residues.

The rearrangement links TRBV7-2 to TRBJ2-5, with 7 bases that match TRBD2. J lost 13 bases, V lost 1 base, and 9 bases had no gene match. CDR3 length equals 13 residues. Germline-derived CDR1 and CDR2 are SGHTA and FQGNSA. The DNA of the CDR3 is TGTGCCAGCAGCTTAGTAAGCGGGGCGCCCGTGTACTTC. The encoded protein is CASSLVSGAPVYF.

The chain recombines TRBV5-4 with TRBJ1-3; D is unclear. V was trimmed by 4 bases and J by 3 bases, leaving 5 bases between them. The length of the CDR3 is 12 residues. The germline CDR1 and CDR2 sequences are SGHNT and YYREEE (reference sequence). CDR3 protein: CASSVGGNTIYF. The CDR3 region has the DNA TGTGCCAGCAGCGTCGGTGGAAACACCATATATTTT.

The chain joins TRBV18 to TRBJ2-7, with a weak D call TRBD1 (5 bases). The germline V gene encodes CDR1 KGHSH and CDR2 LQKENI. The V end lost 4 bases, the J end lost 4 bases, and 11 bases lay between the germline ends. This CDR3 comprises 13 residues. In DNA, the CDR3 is TGTGCCAGCTCACACGACAGATTTTACGAGCAGTACTTC. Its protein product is CASSHDRFYEQYF.

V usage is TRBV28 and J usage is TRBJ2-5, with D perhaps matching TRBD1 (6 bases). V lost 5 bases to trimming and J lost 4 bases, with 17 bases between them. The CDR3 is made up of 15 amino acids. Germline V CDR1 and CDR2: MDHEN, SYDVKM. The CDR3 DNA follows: TGTGCCAGCAGTGGATTAGGGGGTGCGGCAGAGACCCAGTACTTC. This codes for CASSGLGGAAETQYF.

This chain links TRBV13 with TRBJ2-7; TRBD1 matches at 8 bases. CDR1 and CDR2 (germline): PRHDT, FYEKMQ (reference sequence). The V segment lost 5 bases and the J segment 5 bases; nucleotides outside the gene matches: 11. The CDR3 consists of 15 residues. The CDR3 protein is CASSPPWDRRDEQYF. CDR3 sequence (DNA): TGTGCCAGCAGCCCACCGTGGGACAGGCGGGACGAGCAGTACTTC. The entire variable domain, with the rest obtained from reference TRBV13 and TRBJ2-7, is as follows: AAGVIQSPRHLIKEKRETATLKCYPIPRHDTVYWYQQGPGQDPQFLISFYEKMQSDKGSIPDRFSAQQFSDYHSELNMSSLELGDSALYFCASSPPWDRRDEQYFGPGTRLTVT.

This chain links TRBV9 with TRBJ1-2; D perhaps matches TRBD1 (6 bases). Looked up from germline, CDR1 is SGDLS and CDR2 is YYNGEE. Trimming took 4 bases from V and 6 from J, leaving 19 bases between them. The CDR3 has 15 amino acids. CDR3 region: CASSSVGGAENGYTF. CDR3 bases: TGTGCCAGCAGCAGTGTTGGGGGGGCGGAAAATGGCTACACCTTC.

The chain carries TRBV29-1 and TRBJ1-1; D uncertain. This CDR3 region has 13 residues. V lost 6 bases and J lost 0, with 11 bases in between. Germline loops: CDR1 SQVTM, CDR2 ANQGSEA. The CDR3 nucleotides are TGCAGCGTCGAGGGCGGTCTGAACACTGAAGCTTTCTTT. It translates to CSVEGGLNTEAFF.

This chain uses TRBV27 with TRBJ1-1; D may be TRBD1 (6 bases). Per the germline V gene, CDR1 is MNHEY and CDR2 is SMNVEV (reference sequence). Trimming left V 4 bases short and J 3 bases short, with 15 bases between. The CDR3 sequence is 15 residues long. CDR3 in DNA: TGTGCCAGCAGTTCCACACCCTCAGGGGACACTGAAGCTTTCTTT. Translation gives CASSSTPSGDTEAFF.